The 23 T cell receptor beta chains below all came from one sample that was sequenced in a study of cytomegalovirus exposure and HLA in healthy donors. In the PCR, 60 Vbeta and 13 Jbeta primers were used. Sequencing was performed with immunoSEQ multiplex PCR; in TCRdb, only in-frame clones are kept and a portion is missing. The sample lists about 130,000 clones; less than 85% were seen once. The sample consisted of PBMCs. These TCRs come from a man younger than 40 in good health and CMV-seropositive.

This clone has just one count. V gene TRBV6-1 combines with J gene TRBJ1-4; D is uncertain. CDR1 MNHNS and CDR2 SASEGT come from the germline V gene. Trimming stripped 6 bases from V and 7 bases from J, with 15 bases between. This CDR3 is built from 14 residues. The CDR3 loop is CASRVARTGEKLFF. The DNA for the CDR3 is TGTGCCAGCAGAGTGGCTCGGACTGGTGAAAAACTGTTTTTT.

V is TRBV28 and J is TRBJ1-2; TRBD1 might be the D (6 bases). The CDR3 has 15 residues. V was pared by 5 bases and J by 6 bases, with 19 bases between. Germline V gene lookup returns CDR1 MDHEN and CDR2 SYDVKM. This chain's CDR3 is CASSTPPDSYHGYTF. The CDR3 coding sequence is TGTGCCAGCAGTACCCCCCCGGACAGCTACCATGGCTACACCTTC.

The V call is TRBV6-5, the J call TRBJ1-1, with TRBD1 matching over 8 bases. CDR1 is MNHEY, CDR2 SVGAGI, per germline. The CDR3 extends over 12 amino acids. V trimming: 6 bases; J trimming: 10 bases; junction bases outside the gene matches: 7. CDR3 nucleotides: TGTGCCAGCAGCCCCGGACAGGGATCAGCTTTCTTT. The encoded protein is CASSPGQGSAFF.

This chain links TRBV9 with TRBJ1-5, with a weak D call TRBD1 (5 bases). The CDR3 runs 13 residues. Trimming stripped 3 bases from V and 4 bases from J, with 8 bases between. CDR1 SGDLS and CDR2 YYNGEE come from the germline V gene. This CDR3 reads CASSASGNQPQHF. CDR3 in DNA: TGTGCCAGCAGCGCCTCAGGGAATCAGCCCCAGCATTTT.

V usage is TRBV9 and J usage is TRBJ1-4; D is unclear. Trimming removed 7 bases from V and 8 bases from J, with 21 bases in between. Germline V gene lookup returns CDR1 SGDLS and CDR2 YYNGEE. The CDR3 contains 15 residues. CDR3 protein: CASSPEAGFGEKLFF. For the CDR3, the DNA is TGTGCCAGCTCCCCCGAGGCGGGGTTCGGGGAAAAACTGTTTTTT. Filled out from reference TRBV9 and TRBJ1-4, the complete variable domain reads DSGVTQTPKHLITATGQRVTLRCSPRSGDLSVYWYQQSLDQGLQFLIQYYNGEERAKGNILERFSAQQFPDLHSELNLSSLELGDSALYFCASSPEAGFGEKLFFGSGTQLSVL.

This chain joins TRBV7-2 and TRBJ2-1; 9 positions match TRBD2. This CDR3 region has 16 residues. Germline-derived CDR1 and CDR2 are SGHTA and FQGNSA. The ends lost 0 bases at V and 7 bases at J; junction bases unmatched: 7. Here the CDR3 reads CASSLAPSGARNEQFF. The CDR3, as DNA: TGTGCCAGCAGCTTAGCTCCTAGCGGGGCCAGGAATGAGCAGTTCTTC.

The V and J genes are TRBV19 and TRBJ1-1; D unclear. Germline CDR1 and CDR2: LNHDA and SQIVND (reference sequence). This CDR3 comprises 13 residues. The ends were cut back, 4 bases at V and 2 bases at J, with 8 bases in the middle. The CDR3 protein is CASSTQTNTEAFF. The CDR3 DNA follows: TGTGCCAGTAGTACACAGACAAACACTGAAGCTTTCTTT. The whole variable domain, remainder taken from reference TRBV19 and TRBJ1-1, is DGGITQSPKYLFRKEGQNVTLSCEQNLNHDAMYWYRQDPGQGLRLIYYSQIVNDFQKGDIAEGYSVSREKKESFPLTVTSAQKNPTAFYLCASSTQTNTEAFFGQGTRLTVV.

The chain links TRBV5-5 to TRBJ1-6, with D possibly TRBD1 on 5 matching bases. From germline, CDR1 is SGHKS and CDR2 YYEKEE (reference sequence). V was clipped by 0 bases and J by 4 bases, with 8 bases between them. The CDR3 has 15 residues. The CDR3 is CASSLAGGYNSPLHF. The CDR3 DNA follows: TGTGCCAGCAGCTTGGCGGGGGGATATAATTCACCCCTCCACTTT.

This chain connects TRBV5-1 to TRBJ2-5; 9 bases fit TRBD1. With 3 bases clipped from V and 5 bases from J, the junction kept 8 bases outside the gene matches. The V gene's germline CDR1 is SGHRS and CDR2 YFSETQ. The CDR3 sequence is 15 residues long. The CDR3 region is CASSYGQGLVETQYF. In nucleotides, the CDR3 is TGCGCCAGCAGCTATGGACAGGGGCTTGTGGAGACCCAGTACTTC.

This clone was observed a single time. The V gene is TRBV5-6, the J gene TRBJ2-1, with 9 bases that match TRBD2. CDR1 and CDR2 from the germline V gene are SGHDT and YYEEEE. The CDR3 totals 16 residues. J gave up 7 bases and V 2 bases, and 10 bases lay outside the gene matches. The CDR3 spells CASSFPRGGLMNEQFF. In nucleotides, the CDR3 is TGTGCCAGCAGCTTTCCGCGGGGGGGCCTTATGAATGAGCAGTTCTTC. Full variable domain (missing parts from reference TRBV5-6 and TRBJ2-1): DAGVTQSPTHLIKTRGQQVTLRCSPKSGHDTVSWYQQALGQGPQFIFQYYEEEERQRGNFPDRFSGHQFPNYSSELNVNALLLGDSALYLCASSFPRGGLMNEQFFGPGTRLTVL.

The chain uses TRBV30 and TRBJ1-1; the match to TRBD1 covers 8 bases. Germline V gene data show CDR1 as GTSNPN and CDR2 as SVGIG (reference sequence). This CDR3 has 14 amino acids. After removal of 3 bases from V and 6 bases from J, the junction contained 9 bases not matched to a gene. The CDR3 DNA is TGTGCCTGGAGCCCCGGACAGGGAACCTCTGAAGCTTTCTTT. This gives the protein CAWSPGQGTSEAFF. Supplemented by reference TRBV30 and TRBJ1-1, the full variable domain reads SQTIHQWPATLVQPVGSPLSLECTVEGTSNPNLYWYRQAAGRGLQLLFYSVGIGQISSEVPQNLSASRPQDRQFILSSKKLLLSDSGFYLCAWSPGQGTSEAFFGQGTRLTVV.

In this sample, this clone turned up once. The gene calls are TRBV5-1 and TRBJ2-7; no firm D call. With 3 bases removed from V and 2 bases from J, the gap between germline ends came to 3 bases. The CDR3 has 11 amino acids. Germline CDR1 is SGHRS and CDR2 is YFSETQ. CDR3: CASSSTYEQYF. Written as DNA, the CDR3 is TGCGCCAGCAGCTCCACCTACGAGCAGTACTTC.

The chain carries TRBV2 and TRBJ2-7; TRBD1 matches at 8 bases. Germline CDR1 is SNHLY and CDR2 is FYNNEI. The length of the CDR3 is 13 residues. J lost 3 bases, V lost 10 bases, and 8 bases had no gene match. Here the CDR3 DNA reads TGTGCCACCCAGGGACAGGAGAGCTACGAGCAGTACTTC. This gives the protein CATQGQESYEQYF.

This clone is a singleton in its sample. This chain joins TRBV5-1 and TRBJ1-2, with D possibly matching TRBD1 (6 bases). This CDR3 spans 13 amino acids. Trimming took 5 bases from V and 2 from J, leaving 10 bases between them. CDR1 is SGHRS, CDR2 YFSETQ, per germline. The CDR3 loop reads CASSPDRNYGYTF. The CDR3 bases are TGCGCCAGCAGTCCTGACAGGAACTATGGCTACACCTTC.

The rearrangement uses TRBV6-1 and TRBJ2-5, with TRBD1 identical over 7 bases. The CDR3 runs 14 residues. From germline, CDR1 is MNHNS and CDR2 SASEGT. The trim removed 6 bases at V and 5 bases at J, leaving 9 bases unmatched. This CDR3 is CASSENRGSETQYF. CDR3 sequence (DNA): TGTGCCAGCAGCGAAAACAGGGGATCCGAGACCCAGTACTTC.

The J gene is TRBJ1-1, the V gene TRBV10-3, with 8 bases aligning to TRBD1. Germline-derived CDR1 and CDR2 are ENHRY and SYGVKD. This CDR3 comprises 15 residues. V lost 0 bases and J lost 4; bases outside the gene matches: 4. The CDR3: CAISESQGASTEAFF. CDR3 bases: TGTGCCATCAGTGAGTCCCAGGGGGCTAGCACTGAAGCTTTCTTT.

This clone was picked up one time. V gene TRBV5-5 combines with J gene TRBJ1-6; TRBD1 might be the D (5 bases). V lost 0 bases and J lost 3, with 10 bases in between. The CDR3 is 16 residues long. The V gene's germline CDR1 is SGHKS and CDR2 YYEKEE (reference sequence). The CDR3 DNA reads TGTGCCAGCAGCTTGGAGGGCCAGGGCTATAATTCACCCCTCCACTTT. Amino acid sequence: CASSLEGQGYNSPLHF.

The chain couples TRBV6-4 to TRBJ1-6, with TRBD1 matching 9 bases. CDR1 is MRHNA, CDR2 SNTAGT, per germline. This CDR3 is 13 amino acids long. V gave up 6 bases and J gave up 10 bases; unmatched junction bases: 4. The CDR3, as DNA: TGTGCCAGCAGCCCGGACAGGGGATCACCCCTCCACTTT. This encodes CASSPDRGSPLHF.

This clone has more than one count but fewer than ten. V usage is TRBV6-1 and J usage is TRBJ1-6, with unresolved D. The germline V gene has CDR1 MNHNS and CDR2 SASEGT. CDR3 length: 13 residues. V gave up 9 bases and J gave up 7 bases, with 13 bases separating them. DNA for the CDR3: TGTGCCAGTCAAGAGGTCCCAAATTCACCCCTCCACTTT. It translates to CASQEVPNSPLHF.

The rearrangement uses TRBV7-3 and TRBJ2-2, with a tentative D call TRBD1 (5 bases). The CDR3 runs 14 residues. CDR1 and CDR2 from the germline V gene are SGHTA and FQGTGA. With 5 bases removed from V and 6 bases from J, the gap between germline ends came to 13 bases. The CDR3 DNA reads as TGTGCCAGCAGCACTACAGGAAACCCCGGGGAGCTGTTTTTT. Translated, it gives CASSTTGNPGELFF.

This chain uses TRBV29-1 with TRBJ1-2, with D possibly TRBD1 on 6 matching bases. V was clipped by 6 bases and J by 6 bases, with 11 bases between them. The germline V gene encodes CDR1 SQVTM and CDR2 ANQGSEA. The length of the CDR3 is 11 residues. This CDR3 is CSVVTGHGYTF. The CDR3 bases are TGCAGCGTGGTAACAGGGCATGGCTACACCTTC.

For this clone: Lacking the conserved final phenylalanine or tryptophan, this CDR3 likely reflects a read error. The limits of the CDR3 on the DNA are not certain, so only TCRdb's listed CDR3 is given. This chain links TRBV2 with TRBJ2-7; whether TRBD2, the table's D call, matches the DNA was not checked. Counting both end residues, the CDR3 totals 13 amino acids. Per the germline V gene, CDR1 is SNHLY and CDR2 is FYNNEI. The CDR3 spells CASSGRLAALPVS.

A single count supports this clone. The CDR3 reads CASSNRVGAYEQYF. The CDR3 DNA sequence: TGCGCCAGCAGCAACAGGGTGGGGGCCTACGAGCAGTACTTC. This chain uses TRBV5-1 with TRBJ2-7, with D perhaps matching TRBD1 (6 bases). The CDR3 runs 14 residues. Germline CDR1 reads SGHRS; CDR2 reads YFSETQ. V lost 4 bases, J lost 2 bases, and 13 bases lay in between.